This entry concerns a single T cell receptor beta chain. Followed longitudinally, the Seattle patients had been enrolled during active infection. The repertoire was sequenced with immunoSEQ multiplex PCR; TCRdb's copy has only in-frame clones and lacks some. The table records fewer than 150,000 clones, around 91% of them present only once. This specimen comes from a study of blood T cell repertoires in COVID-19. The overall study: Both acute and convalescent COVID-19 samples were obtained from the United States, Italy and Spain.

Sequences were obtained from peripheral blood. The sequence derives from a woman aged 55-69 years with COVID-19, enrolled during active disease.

CDR3 residues: CASSERVESYNSPLHF. The CDR3 bases are TGTGCCAGCAGCGAGAGGGTAGAGTCCTATAATTCACCCCTCCACTTT. The chain recombines TRBV9 with TRBJ1-6; no reliable D call. The CDR3 has 16 amino acids. Germline assignment: CDR1 SGDLS and CDR2 YYNGEE. Trimming pared 3 bases from V and 1 base from J, leaving 11 bases between.